This T cell receptor (beta chain) was recorded in a study of cytomegalovirus exposure and HLA in healthy donors. The study, taken as a whole, reports: In a later analysis, V- and J-gene trimming of beta chains associated with a DCLRE1C missense variant, replicated independently. Most TCR sequences were uncommon, yet certain public TCRs appeared in many donors.

As regards this clone: The antigen is not known.

In the PCR, 60 Vbeta and 13 Jbeta primers were used. Profiled with immunoSEQ multiplex PCR; TCRdb holds only in-frame clones, not every one. The sample gives around 250,000 clones, 81% of which show up once; around 8% is in the top ten. The V end lost 7 bases, the J end lost 3 bases, and 13 bases lay between the germline ends. There are 13 residues in the CDR3. From germline, CDR1 is MNHEY and CDR2 SMNVEV (reference sequence). The sequencing sample was made of PBMCs. This clonotype was obtained from a woman aged 60-70 years in good health and CMV-seropositive. This chain links TRBV27 with TRBJ2-7, with D possibly matching TRBD2 (5 bases). CDR3 sequence reads: CASNEGFGYEQYF. Here the CDR3 DNA reads TGTGCCAGCAACGAGGGTTTTGGCTACGAGCAGTACTTC.